The clone carrying this TCR beta chain showed up many times. The antigen is undetermined. This record belongs to a study of T cells in Graves' hyperthyroidism and ophthalmopathy. Study findings and constraints: Ophthalmopathy was distinguished from stable hyperthyroidism by 13 V-J signatures. Ophthalmopathy was identified by the model a median around 5.9 months ahead of onset.

TCR beta CDR3 regions were amplified from RNA transcripts. RT-PCR in the first round (using the HTBI primer set) targeted the TCR CDR3. TCRdb redid the calling of the multiplex PCR reads with MiXCR, one entry per CDR3 protein. The sample lists around 380,000 distinct CDR3 sequences; approximately 12% were seen once. Drawn at first hyperthyroidism diagnosis, the blood sample preceded any ophthalmopathy symptoms. The source of the PBMCs was around 9 ml of fresh peripheral blood. The sequencing input was blood. The TCR comes from a man aged 30 to 45 with Graves' hyperthyroidism that later progressed to Graves' ophthalmopathy.

The CDR3 region is CASSPRTGSNQPQHF. As DNA, the CDR3 is TGTGCCAGCTCACCACGGACAGGGAGCAATCAGCCCCAGCATTTT. This chain joins TRBV18 and TRBJ1-5, with 8 bases identical to TRBD1. Germline CDR1 KGHSH, CDR2 LQKENI. V was clipped by 1 base and J by 1 base; unmatched bases: 0. The CDR3 is 15 residues long.